This T cell receptor beta chain emerged from a study of blood T cell repertoires in COVID-19 (dated by TCRdb to 2020 to 2021). Background on the whole study: The collaborator samples originated in the United States, Italy and Spain and spanned the acute and convalescent phases of COVID-19. A freely available public database, intended as a resource for researchers studying the immune response to SARS-CoV-2, is where the repertoires were released. The material from the prospective study consisted of cDNA or gDNA derived from T cells, B-cell-depleted T cells, or PBMCs. Subjects who had been exposed to COVID-19, were actively infected with it, or had recovered from it provided the deeply sampled blood TCRbeta repertoires that made up the dataset. The sample metadata nearly always contained a de-identified subject ID, COVID-19 status, age in years and sex. The samples were drawn from two sources: the first 160 participants of the ongoing ImmuneRACE study, and 1,200 or so subjects contributed by 6 global collaborators. Where HLA class I and class II types were available, the types were taken from metadata supplied by the sample provider, not from assay-based typing. What the work shows at the level of the full study, not this receptor alone: Clinical and demographic metadata were provided uncurated, with the amount varying by source and participant.

TCRbeta CDR3 regions were amplified from genomic DNA by means of the immunoSEQ Assay, a bias-controlled multiplex PCR. In the original analysis: The number of nucleated cells in each sample was estimated from the amplification of reference gene primers within the assay. Sequence reads were collapsed and filtered to measure the absolute abundance of every unique TCRbeta CDR3 rearrangement. Productive Simpson clonality was computed per sample as the square root of Simpson's diversity index over productive rearrangements. TCRdb obtained this table from immuneACCESS and retained in-frame rearrangements with V and J assigned. These tables miss some clones; where compared with another copy, unresolved V genes account for less than half of the shortfall, and the remainder is unexplained. The DNA gave D and trimming, while V, J and clone size come from that table. For this sample there are more than 150,000 clones; just under 90% appear just once. Clones ranked in the top ten supply 0.85% to 0.95% of the sample.

About this clone: Its antigen has not been determined. There are no base qualities to consult, and no much larger clone falls within one base.

Another Seattle source contributed samples from volunteer blood donors who had recovered from COVID-19. Collaborating institutions collected whole blood in K2EDTA tubes following their own protocols. For TCRbeta analysis, collaborators shipped samples as frozen whole blood, isolated PBMCs, or DNA extracted from either of those sample types. Sequencing input: peripheral blood. The clonotype originates from a woman between 18 and 29 years old who had recovered from COVID-19.

The bases are TGTGCCAGCAGCCAAGAATTCCAGGGCCGGGCAGATACGCAGTATTTT. This encodes CASSQEFQGRADTQYF. Recombination linked TRBV3-1 (or the pseudogene TRBV3-2) to TRBJ2-3, with a tentative D gene TRBD1 over 5 matching bases. For CDR1 and CDR2, the germline V gene (reference sequence) lists LGHDT and YNNKEL. Including cysteine and phenylalanine, the CDR3 has 16 amino acids. The sequence is cut down to CDR3 DNA, 48 bases in frame from base 1. Trimming removed 0 bases from V and 4 bases from J, leaving 14 bases between the germline ends.